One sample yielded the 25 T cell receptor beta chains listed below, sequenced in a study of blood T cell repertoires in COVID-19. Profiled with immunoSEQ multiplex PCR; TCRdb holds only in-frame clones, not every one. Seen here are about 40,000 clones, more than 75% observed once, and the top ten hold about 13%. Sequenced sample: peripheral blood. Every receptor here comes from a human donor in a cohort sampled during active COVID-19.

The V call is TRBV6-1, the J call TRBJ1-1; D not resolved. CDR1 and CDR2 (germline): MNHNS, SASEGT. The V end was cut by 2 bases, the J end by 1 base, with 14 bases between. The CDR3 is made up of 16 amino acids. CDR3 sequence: CASSEWRTGKNTEAFF. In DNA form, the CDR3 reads TGTGCCAGCAGTGAATGGCGCACCGGGAAGAACACTGAAGCTTTCTTT.

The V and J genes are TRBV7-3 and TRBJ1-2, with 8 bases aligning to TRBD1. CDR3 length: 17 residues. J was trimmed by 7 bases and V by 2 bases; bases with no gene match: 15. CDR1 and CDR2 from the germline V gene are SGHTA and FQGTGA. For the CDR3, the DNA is TGTGCCAGCAGCTTATCCTCGACAGGGGCCACCCTGCGTGGCTACACCTTC. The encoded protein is CASSLSSTGATLRGYTF. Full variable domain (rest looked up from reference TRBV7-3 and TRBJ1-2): GAGVSQTPSNKVTEKGKYVELRCDPISGHTALYWYRQSLGQGPEFLIYFQGTGAADDSGLPNDRFFAVRPEGSVSTLKIQRTERGDSAVYLCASSLSSTGATLRGYTFGSGTRLTVV.

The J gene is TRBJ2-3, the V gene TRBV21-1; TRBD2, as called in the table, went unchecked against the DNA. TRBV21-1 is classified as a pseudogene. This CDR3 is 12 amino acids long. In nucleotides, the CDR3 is TGTGCCAGCGGATTACTGGAGGATACGCAGTATTTT. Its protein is CASGLLEDTQYF.

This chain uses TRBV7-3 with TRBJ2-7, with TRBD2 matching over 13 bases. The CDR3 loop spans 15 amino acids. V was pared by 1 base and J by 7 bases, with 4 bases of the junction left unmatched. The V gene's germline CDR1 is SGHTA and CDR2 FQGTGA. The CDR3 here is CASSLSGTSGEEQYF. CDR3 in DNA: TGTGCCAGCAGCTTAAGTGGGACTAGCGGGGAGGAGCAGTACTTC.

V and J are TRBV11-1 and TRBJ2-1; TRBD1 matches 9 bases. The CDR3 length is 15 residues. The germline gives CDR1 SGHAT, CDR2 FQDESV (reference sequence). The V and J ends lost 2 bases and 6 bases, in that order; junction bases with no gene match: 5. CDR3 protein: CASSLITGGRNEQFF. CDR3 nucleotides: TGTGCCAGCAGCTTAATAACAGGGGGCCGCAATGAGCAGTTCTTC.

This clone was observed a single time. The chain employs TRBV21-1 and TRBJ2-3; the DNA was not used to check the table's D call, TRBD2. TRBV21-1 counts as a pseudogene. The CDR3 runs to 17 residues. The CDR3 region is CASSRPGTSGSTDTQYF. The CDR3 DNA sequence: TGTGCCAGCAGCAGGCCCGGGACTAGCGGTAGCACAGATACGCAGTATTTT.

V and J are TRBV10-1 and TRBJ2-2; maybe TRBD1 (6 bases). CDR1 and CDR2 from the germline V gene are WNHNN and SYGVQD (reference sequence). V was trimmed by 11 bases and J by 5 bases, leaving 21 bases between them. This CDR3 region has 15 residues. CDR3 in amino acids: CAFQKGGIGTGELFF. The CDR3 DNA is TGCGCCTTCCAAAAAGGGGGTATCGGAACCGGGGAGCTGTTTTTT.

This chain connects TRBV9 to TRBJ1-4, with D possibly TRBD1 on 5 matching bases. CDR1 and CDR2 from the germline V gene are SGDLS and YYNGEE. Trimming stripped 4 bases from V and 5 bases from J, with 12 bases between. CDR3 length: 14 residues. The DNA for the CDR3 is TGTGCCAGCAGCCTCCTCGACAGAAATGAAAAACTGTTTTTT. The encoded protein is CASSLLDRNEKLFF. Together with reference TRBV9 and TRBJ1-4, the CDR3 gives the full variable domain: DSGVTQTPKHLITATGQRVTLRCSPRSGDLSVYWYQQSLDQGLQFLIQYYNGEERAKGNILERFSAQQFPDLHSELNLSSLELGDSALYFCASSLLDRNEKLFFGSGTQLSVL.

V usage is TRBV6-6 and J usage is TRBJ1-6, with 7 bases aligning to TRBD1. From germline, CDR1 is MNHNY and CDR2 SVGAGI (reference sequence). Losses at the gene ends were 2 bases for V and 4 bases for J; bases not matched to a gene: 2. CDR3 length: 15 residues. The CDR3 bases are TGTGCCAGCAGTTACGGGGACAGTTATAATTCACCCCTCCACTTT. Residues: CASSYGDSYNSPLHF.

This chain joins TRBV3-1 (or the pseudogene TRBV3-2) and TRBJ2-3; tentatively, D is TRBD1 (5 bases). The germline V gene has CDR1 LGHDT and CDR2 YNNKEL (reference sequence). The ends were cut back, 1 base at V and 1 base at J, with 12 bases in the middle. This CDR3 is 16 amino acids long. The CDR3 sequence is CASSQGDSPRTDTQYF. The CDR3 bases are TGTGCCAGCAGCCAAGGAGACAGTCCCCGCACAGATACGCAGTATTTT.

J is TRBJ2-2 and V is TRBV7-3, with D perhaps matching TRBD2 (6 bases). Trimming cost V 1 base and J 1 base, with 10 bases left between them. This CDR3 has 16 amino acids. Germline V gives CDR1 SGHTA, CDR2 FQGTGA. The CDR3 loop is CASSLSSGRNTGELFF. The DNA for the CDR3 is TGTGCCAGCAGCTTAAGTTCCGGGAGGAACACCGGGGAGCTGTTTTTT.

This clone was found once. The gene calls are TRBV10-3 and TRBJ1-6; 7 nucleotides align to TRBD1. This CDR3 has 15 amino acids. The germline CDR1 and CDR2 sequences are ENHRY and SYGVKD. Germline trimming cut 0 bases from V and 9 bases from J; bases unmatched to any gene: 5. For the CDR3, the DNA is TGTGCCATCAGTGAGTCGGGGGACAGACCTTCACCCCTCCACTTT. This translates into CAISESGDRPSPLHF.

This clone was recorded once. The DNA of the CDR3 is TGCAGTGCGGAGGGACAGGGAAGCTACACCTTC. Translating it yields CSAEGQGSYTF. This chain joins TRBV20-1 and TRBJ1-2, with TRBD1 matching over 9 bases. This CDR3 is 11 amino acids long. Per the germline V gene, CDR1 is DFQATT and CDR2 is SNEGSKA (reference sequence). V trimming: 6 bases; J trimming: 9 bases; junction bases outside the gene matches: 5.

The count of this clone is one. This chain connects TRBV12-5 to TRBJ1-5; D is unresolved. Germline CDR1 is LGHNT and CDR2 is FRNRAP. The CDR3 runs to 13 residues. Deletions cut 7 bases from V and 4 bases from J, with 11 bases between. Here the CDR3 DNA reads TGTGCTAGTGCCCGAGGTACTAATCAGCCCCAGCATTTT. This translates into CASARGTNQPQHF.

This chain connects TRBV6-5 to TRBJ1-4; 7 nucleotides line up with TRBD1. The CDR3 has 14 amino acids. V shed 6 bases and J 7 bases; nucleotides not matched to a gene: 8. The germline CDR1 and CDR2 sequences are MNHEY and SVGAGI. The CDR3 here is CASRKGGSIEKLFF. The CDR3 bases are TGTGCCAGCAGAAAAGGGGGCAGCATTGAAAAACTGTTTTTT.

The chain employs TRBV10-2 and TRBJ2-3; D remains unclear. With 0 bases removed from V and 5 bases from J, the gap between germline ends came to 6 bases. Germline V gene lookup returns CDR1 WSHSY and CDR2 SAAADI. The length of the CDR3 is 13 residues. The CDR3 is CASSESRRDTQYF. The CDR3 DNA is TGCGCCAGCAGTGAGTCGAGGAGAGATACGCAGTATTTT.

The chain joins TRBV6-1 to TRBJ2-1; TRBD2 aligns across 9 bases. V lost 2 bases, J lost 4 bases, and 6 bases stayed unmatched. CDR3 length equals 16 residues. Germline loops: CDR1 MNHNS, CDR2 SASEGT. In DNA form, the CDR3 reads TGTGCCAGCAGTGAAATGAGTAGCGGGGGATACAATGAGCAGTTCTTC. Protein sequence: CASSEMSSGGYNEQFF.

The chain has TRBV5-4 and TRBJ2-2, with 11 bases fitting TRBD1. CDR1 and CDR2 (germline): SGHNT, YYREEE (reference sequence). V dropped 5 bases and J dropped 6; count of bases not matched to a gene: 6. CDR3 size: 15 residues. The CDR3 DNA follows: TGTGCCAGCAGACCGGACAGGGGGCCCGCCGGGGAGCTGTTTTTT. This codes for CASRPDRGPAGELFF.

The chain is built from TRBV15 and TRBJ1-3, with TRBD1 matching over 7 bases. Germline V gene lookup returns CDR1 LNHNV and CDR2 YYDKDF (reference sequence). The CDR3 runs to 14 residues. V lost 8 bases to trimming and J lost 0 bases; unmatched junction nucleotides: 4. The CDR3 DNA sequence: TGTGCCACCTGTAGGACAGGCTCTGGAAACACCATATATTTT. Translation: CATCRTGSGNTIYF.

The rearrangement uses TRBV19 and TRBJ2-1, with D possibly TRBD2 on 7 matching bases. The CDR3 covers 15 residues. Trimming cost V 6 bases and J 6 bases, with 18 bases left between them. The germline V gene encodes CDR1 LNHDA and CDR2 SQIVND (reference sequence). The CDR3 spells CASRGGQLFSNEQFF. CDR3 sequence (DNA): TGTGCCAGTAGGGGGGGGCAACTTTTCTCCAATGAGCAGTTCTTC.

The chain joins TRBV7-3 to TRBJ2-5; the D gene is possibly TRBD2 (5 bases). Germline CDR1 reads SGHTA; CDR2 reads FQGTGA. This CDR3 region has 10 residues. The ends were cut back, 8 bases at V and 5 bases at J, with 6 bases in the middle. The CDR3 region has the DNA TGTGCCAGCGGGAGTGAGACCCAGTACTTC. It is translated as CASGSETQYF.

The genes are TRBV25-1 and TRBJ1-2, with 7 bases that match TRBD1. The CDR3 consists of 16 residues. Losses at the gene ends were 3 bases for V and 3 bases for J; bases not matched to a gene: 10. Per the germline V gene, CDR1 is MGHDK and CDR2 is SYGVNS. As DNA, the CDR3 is TGTGCCAGCAGTGACCCTGACAGGGTTGGGTACTATGGCTACACCTTC. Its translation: CASSDPDRVGYYGYTF.

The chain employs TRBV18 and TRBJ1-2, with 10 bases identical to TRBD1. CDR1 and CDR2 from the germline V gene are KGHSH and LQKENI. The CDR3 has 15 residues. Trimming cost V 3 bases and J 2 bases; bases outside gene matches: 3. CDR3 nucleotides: TGTGCCAGCTCACCCGAGACAGGGGGCAACTATGGCTACACCTTC. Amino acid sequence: CASSPETGGNYGYTF.

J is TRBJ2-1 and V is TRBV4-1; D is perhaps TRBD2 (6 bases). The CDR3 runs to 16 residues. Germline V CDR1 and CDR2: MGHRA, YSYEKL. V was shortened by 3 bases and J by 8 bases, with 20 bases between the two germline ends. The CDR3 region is CASSHGEQTRRDEQFF. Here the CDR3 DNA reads TGCGCCAGCAGCCACGGAGAACAGACGAGGAGGGATGAGCAGTTCTTC.

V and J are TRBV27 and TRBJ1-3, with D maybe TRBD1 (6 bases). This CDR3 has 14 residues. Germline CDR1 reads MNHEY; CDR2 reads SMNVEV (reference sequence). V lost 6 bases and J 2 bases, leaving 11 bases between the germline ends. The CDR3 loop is CASSQGGAGNTIYF. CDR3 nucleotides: TGTGCCAGCAGCCAAGGGGGAGCTGGAAACACCATATATTTT.